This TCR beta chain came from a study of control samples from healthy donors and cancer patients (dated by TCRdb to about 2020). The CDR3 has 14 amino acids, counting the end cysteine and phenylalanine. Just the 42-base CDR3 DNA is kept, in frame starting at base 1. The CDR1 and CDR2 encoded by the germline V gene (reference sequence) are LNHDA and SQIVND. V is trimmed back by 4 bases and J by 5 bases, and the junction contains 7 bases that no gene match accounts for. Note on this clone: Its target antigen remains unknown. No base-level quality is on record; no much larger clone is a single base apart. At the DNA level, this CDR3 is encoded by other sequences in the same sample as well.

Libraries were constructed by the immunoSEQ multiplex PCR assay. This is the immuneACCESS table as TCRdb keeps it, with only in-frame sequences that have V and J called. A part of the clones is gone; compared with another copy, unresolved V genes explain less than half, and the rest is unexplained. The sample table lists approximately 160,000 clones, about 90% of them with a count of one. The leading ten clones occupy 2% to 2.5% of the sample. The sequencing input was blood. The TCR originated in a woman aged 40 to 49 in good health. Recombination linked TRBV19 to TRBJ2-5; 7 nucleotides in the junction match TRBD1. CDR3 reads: CASSRAGGVETQYF. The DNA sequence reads TGTGCCAGTAGTAGAGCAGGGGGTGTGGAGACCCAGTACTTC.